The rows below give T cell receptor beta chains drawn from one sample of a study of cytomegalovirus exposure and HLA in healthy donors. The method was immunoSEQ multiplex PCR; TCRdb's version includes in-frame clones alone and lacks a portion of them. The sample shows 150,000 to 180,000 clones, more than 75% of them seen only once. Sequencing used PBMCs. The receptors shown here come from a woman between 40 and 55 years old in good health and CMV-seropositive. CDR3s include the opening cysteine and the closing phenylalanine or tryptophan. Each record gives: clone size, V gene, D gene, J gene, CDR3 protein, CDR3 DNA. The D gene is left open where the match is weak. Only part of the rows carry a size: once, few, many, or a class if the clone is expanded.

.,TRBV30,.,TRBJ2-7,CAWSAGVVHEQYF,TGTGCCTGGAGTGCAGGGGTTGTCCACGAGCAGTACTTC
few,TRBV9,TRBD2,TRBJ2-7,CASSAWPLADKDYEQYF,TGTGCCAGCAGCGCCTGGCCACTAGCGGATAAAGACTACGAGCAGTACTTC
.,TRBV28,TRBD2,TRBJ2-1,CASSGGGPASYNEQFF,TGTGCCAGCAGCGGGGGGGGACCGGCCTCCTACAATGAGCAGTTCTTC
.,TRBV30,.,TRBJ1-1,CAWSLTQDTEAFF,TGTGCCTGGAGTCTTACACAAGACACTGAAGCTTTCTTT
.,TRBV14,.,TRBJ2-6,CASSHYTGTGANVLTF,TGTGCCAGCAGCCACTACACAGGGACTGGGGCCAACGTCCTGACTTTC
.,TRBV10-3,TRBD2,TRBJ2-2,CAIFASEWASGSDTGELFF,TGTGCCATCTTCGCCAGTGAGTGGGCTAGCGGGAGCGACACCGGGGAGCTGTTTTTT
once,TRBV28,.,TRBJ2-3,CASRAIARTNTQYF,TGTGCCAGCAGGGCTATAGCCCGGACTAATACGCAGTATTTT
.,TRBV6-6,.,TRBJ1-1,CASSYDRKNTEAFF,TGTGCCAGCAGTTACGACAGAAAGAACACTGAAGCTTTCTTT
.,TRBV6-1,.,TRBJ1-1,CASRRSLSNTEAFF,TGTGCCAGCAGACGTAGCTTGTCGAACACTGAAGCTTTCTTT
.,TRBV11-3,TRBD1,TRBJ2-7,CASSLGAGGEQYF,TGTGCCAGCAGCTTAGGGGCAGGGGGCGAGCAGTACTTC
.,TRBV30,TRBD1,TRBJ2-5,CAWSPQGFGTGGKETQYF,TGTGCCTGGAGTCCCCAAGGATTCGGGACAGGGGGCAAAGAGACCCAGTACTTC
.,TRBV28,.,TRBJ2-2,CASTGSNTGELFF,TGTGCCAGCACAGGGTCGAACACCGGGGAGCTGTTTTTT
.,TRBV6-6,TRBD2,TRBJ2-3,CASSRLAGGTDTQYF,TGTGCCAGCAGCAGATTAGCGGGAGGAACAGATACGCAGTATTTT
once,TRBV27,.,TRBJ1-5,CASGRKDLYQPQHF,TGTGCCAGCGGACGGAAGGACTTATATCAGCCCCAGCATTTT
.,TRBV2,.,TRBJ2-2,CASSPRDNTGELFF,TGTGCCAGCAGTCCCAGGGATAACACCGGGGAGCTGTTTTTT
.,TRBV29-1,TRBD1,TRBJ1-2,CSVEFRTGDGYTF,TGCAGCGTTGAGTTCCGGACAGGGGATGGCTACACCTTC
.,TRBV27,.,TRBJ1-1,CASSFAPSSHSMSTEAFF,TGTGCCAGCAGTTTTGCCCCCTCATCGCATTCTATGAGCACTGAAGCTTTCTTT
.,TRBV5-1,TRBD1,TRBJ2-1,CASSYFGTGVNEQFF,TGCGCCAGCAGCTATTTCGGGACAGGGGTCAATGAGCAGTTCTTC
.,TRBV2,TRBD2,TRBJ2-1,CASNLAGAVDEQFF,TGTGCCAGCAACCTAGCGGGAGCGGTAGATGAGCAGTTCTTC
.,TRBV28,TRBD1,TRBJ2-7,CASSTPGDRGRLALNEQYF,TGTGCCAGCAGTACCCCCGGGGACAGGGGGCGACTAGCGTTAAACGAGCAGTACTTC
.,TRBV5-6,.,TRBJ2-7,CASSMDRTNYGQYF,TGTGCCAGCTCGATGGACAGGACTAACTACGGGCAGTACTTC
.,TRBV5-5,.,TRBJ2-3,CASSPGLEGPTDTQYF,TGTGCCAGCAGCCCGGGGCTGGAGGGGCCTACAGATACGCAGTATTTT
.,TRBV7-2,TRBD2,TRBJ2-1,CASSSSGRAPNEQFF,TGTGCCAGCTCCTCTAGCGGGAGGGCCCCCAATGAGCAGTTCTTC
.,TRBV6-1,TRBD1,TRBJ2-7,CASSLWDRENYEQYF,TGTGCCAGCAGCCTATGGGACAGGGAGAATTACGAGCAGTACTTC
.,TRBV13,.,TRBJ2-5,CASSLGQKETQYF,TGTGCCAGCAGCTTAGGTCAGAAAGAGACCCAGTACTTC
.,TRBV20-1,.,TRBJ1-3,CSASTGNTIYF,TGCAGTGCATCAACTGGAAACACCATATATTTT
.,TRBV18,TRBD2,TRBJ2-7,CASSPSGSRSDEQYF,TGTGCCAGCTCACCTAGCGGGAGTAGGAGCGACGAGCAGTACTTC
.,TRBV27,TRBD2,TRBJ2-3,CASSSRVAGEVDTQYF,TGTGCCAGCAGCTCCCGGGTAGCGGGAGAGGTAGATACGCAGTATTTT
.,TRBV28,TRBD2,TRBJ2-3,CASSPLLAGDGTDTQYF,TGTGCCAGCAGTCCGTTACTAGCGGGAGATGGCACAGATACGCAGTATTTT
.,TRBV7-9,TRBD2,TRBJ2-7,CASSRTSASYEQYF,TGTGCCAGCAGCAGGACTAGCGCTTCCTACGAGCAGTACTTC
.,TRBV27,.,TRBJ2-7,CASSLQGFKLYEQYF,TGTGCCAGCAGTTTACAGGGGTTTAAGCTGTACGAGCAGTACTTC
.,TRBV11-1,TRBD1,TRBJ1-2,CASSLAGTDYGYTF,TGTGCCAGCAGCTTAGCCGGGACAGACTATGGCTACACCTTC
.,TRBV30,TRBD2,TRBJ2-2,CAWNIAGVSTGELFF,TGTGCCTGGAATATAGCGGGAGTTTCTACCGGGGAGCTGTTTTTT
.,TRBV5-5,TRBD1,TRBJ1-5,CASSLVQGVQPQHF,TGTGCCAGCAGCTTGGTACAGGGGGTTCAGCCCCAGCATTTT
.,TRBV5-6,TRBD1,TRBJ2-7,CASSLRGQGAEQYF,TGTGCCAGCAGCTTGCGCGGACAGGGGGCCGAGCAGTACTTC
.,TRBV5-8,TRBD1,TRBJ1-5,CASRGGDRGSNQPQHF,TGTGCCAGCAGGGGTGGGGACAGGGGAAGCAATCAGCCCCAGCATTTT
.,TRBV9,TRBD2,TRBJ2-1,CASSATSGSYEQFF,TGTGCCAGCAGCGCCACTAGCGGGAGCTATGAGCAGTTCTTC
.,TRBV9,TRBD1,TRBJ1-2,CASSVDSGQGRTPNYGYTF,TGTGCCAGCAGCGTAGACTCCGGACAGGGGAGGACTCCTAACTATGGCTACACCTTC
.,TRBV10-2,TRBD1,TRBJ1-2,CASRGQGEDYGYTF,TGCGCCAGCAGGGGCCAGGGGGAGGACTATGGCTACACCTTC